This T cell receptor beta chain was found in a study of CD4+ T cells in melanoma. General observations from the study: Diverse differentiation states were reported for melanoma neoantigen-specific CD4+ T cells. CD8+ T cell, macrophage and B cell function reportedly correlated with neoantigen-specific CD4+ T cells.

About this clone: The target antigen is unknown.

The germline gives CDR1 SGHTA, CDR2 FQGTGA. The CDR3 runs to 13 residues. V lost 1 base, J lost 8 bases, and 11 bases lay in between. Clones were read by immunoSEQ multiplex PCR, and TCRdb kept only the in-frame ones, dropping some. The sample lists 110,000 to 150,000 clones, 80% to 95% occurring once. The chain carries TRBV7-3 and TRBJ1-2, with D possibly being TRBD1 (6 bases). This TCR was sampled from a human donor with melanoma. The CDR3 DNA reads TGTGCCAGCAGCTTAAATGGGGGCCTCGGCTACACCTTC. Its translation: CASSLNGGLGYTF. The entire variable domain, with the rest obtained from reference TRBV7-3 and TRBJ1-2, is as follows: GAGVSQTPSNKVTEKGKYVELRCDPISGHTALYWYRQSLGQGPEFLIYFQGTGAADDSGLPNDRFFAVRPEGSVSTLKIQRTERGDSAVYLCASSLNGGLGYTFGSGTRLTVV.